The 10 T cell receptor beta chains below were found in one sample sequenced in a study of blood T cell repertoires in COVID-19. TCRdb's copy holds only in-frame clones and misses some; the assay was immunoSEQ multiplex PCR. The sample holds some 160,000 clones, about 77% seen once. What was sequenced was peripheral blood. Every receptor here comes from a man in his sixties with acute or convalescent COVID-19.

The V call is TRBV5-8, the J call TRBJ2-3; D may be TRBD2 (7 bases). There are 16 residues in the CDR3. Germline CDR1 is SGHTS and CDR2 is YDEGEE. The V gene lost 4 bases and the J gene lost 1 base, with 16 bases spanning the gap. The CDR3: CASSLGGAERTDTQYF. In DNA, the CDR3 is TGTGCCAGCAGCCTTGGGGGGGCGGAACGCACAGATACGCAGTATTTT.

A note on this clone: A read error may account for a junction end that differs from germline. The chain employs TRBV11-1 and TRBJ2-7, with 8 bases identical to TRBD1. CDR3 length equals 15 residues. In germline, CDR1 is SGHAT, CDR2 FQDESV (reference sequence). The CDR3 region has the DNA TGTGCCAGCAGCTTAGTCACAGGGGGAAATACCCCTTTGGATTTC. Residues: CASSLVTGGNTPLDF.

V usage is TRBV9 and J usage is TRBJ2-7, with a weak D call TRBD1 (6 bases). Trimming left V 3 bases short and J 0 bases short, with 13 bases between. The germline gives CDR1 SGDLS, CDR2 YYNGEE. The CDR3 has 15 residues. The CDR3 nucleotides are TGTGCCAGCAGCGCACAGGGTGGCTTCTCCTACGAGCAGTACTTC. It yields the protein CASSAQGGFSYEQYF.

The rearrangement links TRBV7-9 to TRBJ2-5, with 9 bases fitting TRBD1. This CDR3 region has 14 residues. V shed 2 bases, J shed 3 bases, and the junction held 1 base outside the gene matches. Germline CDR1 and CDR2: SEHNR and FQNEAQ (reference sequence). The CDR3 region is CASSLWTGEETQYF. The CDR3 DNA follows: TGTGCCAGCAGCTTATGGACAGGGGAAGAGACCCAGTACTTC.

This clone was seen a few times. The J gene is TRBJ2-7, the V gene TRBV5-1; D is possibly TRBD1 (5 bases). V was cut by 0 bases and J by 0 bases, with 7 bases left in between. From germline, CDR1 is SGHRS and CDR2 YFSETQ. The CDR3 covers 14 residues. The CDR3 bases are TGCGCCAGCAGCTTGGAGGACATCTCCTACGAGCAGTACTTC. This gives the protein CASSLEDISYEQYF.

The V and J genes are TRBV5-4 and TRBJ2-2; the match to TRBD1 covers 7 bases. V lost 1 base, J lost 1 base, and 1 base stayed unmatched. This CDR3 contains 15 residues. Germline V gene data show CDR1 as SGHNT and CDR2 as YYREEE (reference sequence). CDR3 residues: CASSLWTGNTGELFF. CDR3 nucleotides: TGTGCCAGCAGCTTGTGGACAGGGAACACCGGGGAGCTGTTTTTT.

The chain joins TRBV3-1 (or the pseudogene TRBV3-2) to TRBJ1-4, with 8 bases aligning to TRBD1. The CDR3 is 15 amino acids. Unmatched junction bases numbered 4, after V lost 2 bases and J lost 5 bases. Per germline, CDR1 LGHDT and CDR2 YNNKEL (reference sequence). The CDR3 DNA sequence: TGTGCCAGCAGCCAACGGTGGACAGGGAATGAAAAACTGTTTTTT. Residues: CASSQRWTGNEKLFF.

The J gene is TRBJ2-1, the V gene TRBV11-2; TRBD2 agrees at 8 bases. V shed 7 bases and J 1 base; nucleotides not matched to a gene: 3. CDR1 and CDR2 (germline): SGHAT, FQNNGV. The CDR3 has 14 amino acids. CDR3 bases: TGTGCCAGCAAAGGCGGGGGGTCCTACAATGAGCAGTTCTTC. Its protein product is CASKGGGSYNEQFF.

V usage is TRBV5-4 and J usage is TRBJ2-4; 9 nucleotides align to TRBD1. The CDR3 runs to 17 residues. The ends lost 0 bases at V and 6 bases at J; junction bases unmatched: 10. CDR1 and CDR2 from the germline V gene are SGHNT and YYREEE (reference sequence). DNA for the CDR3: TGTGCCAGCAGCTTGGCCCCCGCACAGGGGGCGGGAAACATTCAGTACTTC. Translated: CASSLAPAQGAGNIQYF.

V and J are TRBV28 and TRBJ2-2, with unresolved D. Deletions cut 2 bases from V and 2 bases from J, with 9 bases between. This CDR3 contains 15 residues. Germline loops: CDR1 MDHEN, CDR2 SYDVKM. CDR3: CASSLVAVNTGELFF. CDR3 in DNA: TGTGCCAGCAGTTTAGTGGCGGTTAACACCGGGGAGCTGTTTTTT.